This TCR beta chain was sequenced for a study of response to subunit inactivated influenza vaccine. TCRdb used MiXCR to reprocess the RT-PCR reads, holding one entry per CDR3 protein. The table includes 430,000 or so distinct CDR3 sequences, approximately 10% detected once. The CDR3 loop spans 13 amino acids. V was pared by 1 base and J by 7 bases, with 4 bases of the junction left unmatched. The germline V gene encodes CDR1 DFQATT and CDR2 SNEGSKA (reference sequence). Sequenced here: PBMCs from blood, sampled more than 35 days after vaccination. The origin of this receptor is a man in his fifties or sixties who received an inactivated influenza vaccine. This rearrangement joins TRBV20-1 to TRBJ1-3; 7 bases match TRBD1. CDR3 sequence reads: CSARGQGGNTIYF. In DNA form, the CDR3 reads TGCAGTGCTAGAGGGCAGGGGGGTAACACCATATATTTT.